The next 4 T cell receptor beta chains were all read from a single sample in a study of identical twins. TCRdb re-derived calls from the 5' RACE reads in MiXCR, one entry per CDR3 protein. This sample carries 420,000 or so distinct CDR3 sequences, under 20% of them seen once, and the ten largest clones take 9% to 15%. The sample consisted of naive T cells sorted from blood. Receptors originate from a man between 50 and 59 years old in good health.

V usage is TRBV19 and J usage is TRBJ2-3; D gene uncertain. The V gene's germline CDR1 is LNHDA and CDR2 SQIVND (reference sequence). V lost 9 bases and J lost 1, with 20 bases in between. This CDR3 has 16 residues. The CDR3 DNA reads TGTGCCAGCAGGACGACAAACAGTTCCCGCACAGATACGCAGTATTTT. Protein product: CASRTTNSSRTDTQYF.

This clonotype occurred a few times. The chain combines TRBV6-2 or TRBV6-3 with TRBJ2-7; unclear D gene. CDR3 length equals 12 residues. Trimming took off 6 bases at V and 5 bases at J, with 11 bases between the two ends. Per the germline V gene, CDR1 is MNHEY and CDR2 is SVGEGT. The CDR3 coding sequence is TGTGCCAGCAGGGATCCACGTGACGAGCAGTACTTC. Residues: CASRDPRDEQYF.

This clonotype was detected ten times or more. V gene TRBV20-1 combines with J gene TRBJ1-1; TRBD1 might be the D (6 bases). Germline lookup yields CDR1 DFQATT and CDR2 SNEGSKA (reference sequence). This CDR3 is built from 13 residues. V was clipped by 6 bases and J by 4 bases, with 15 bases between them. CDR3 nucleotides: TGCAGTGCGTTTTCAGGGGCGAGCACTGAAGCTTTCTTT. Translated: CSAFSGASTEAFF.

The genes are TRBV14 and TRBJ2-7, with 14 positions matching TRBD2. This CDR3 comprises 17 residues. V shed 4 bases, J shed 2 bases, and the junction held 7 bases outside the gene matches. CDR1 and CDR2 (germline): SGHDN, FVKESK. Written as DNA, the CDR3 is TGTGCCAGCAGCCCCGGGACTAGCGGGAGACCTACCTACGAGCAGTACTTC. Amino acids: CASSPGTSGRPTYEQYF.